The next 2 T cell receptor beta chains were all read from a single sample in a study of blood T cells in healthy people across ages. A second PCR of 7 to 11 cycles used a sample-barcoded 5' primer and a J-beta primer mix. TCRdb called the 5' RACE reads again in MiXCR, with one record for every CDR3 protein. This table holds approximately 1,000,000 distinct CDR3 sequences, under 40% found once. The sequenced sample was blood. The receptors stem from a man aged 18 to 29 in good health.

This clonotype was detected only once. The V gene is TRBV29-1, the J gene TRBJ2-7; D remains ambiguous. The tail of the sequence fits TRBJ2-5 better, so the J call may be wrong. The germline V gene encodes CDR1 SQVTM and CDR2 ANQGSEA. The CDR3 is 12 residues long. The CDR3 protein is CSVEARSETQYF. The CDR3 DNA reads TGCAGCGTTGAAGCTAGATCGGAGACCCAGTACTTC.

V gene TRBV4-3 combines with J gene TRBJ2-2, with TRBD2 matching over 9 bases. Germline CDR1 reads LGHNA; CDR2 reads YSLEER. The CDR3 totals 17 residues. Trimming cost V 2 bases and J 7 bases; bases outside gene matches: 11. CDR3 nucleotides: TGCGCCAGCAGCCAATCAGGACTAGCGCGGATAGGCGGGGAGCTGTTTTTT. Protein: CASSQSGLARIGGELFF.